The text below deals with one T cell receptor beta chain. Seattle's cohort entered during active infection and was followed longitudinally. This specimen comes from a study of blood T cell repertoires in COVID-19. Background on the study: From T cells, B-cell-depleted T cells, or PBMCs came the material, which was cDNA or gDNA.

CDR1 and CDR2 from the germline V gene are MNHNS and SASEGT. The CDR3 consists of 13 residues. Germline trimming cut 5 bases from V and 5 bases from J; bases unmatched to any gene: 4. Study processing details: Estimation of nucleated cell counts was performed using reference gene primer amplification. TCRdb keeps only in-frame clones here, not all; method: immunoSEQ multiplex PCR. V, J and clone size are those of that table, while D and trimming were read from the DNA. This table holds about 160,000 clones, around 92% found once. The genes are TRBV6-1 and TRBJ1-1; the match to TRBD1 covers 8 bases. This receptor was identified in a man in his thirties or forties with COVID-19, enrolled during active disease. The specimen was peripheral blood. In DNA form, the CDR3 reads TGTGCCAGCAGTTATCGGACAGGGACTGAAGCTTTCTTT. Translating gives CASSYRTGTEAFF.